This T cell receptor beta chain was recorded in a study of blood T cell repertoires in COVID-19 (TCRdb year 2020). Study-wide context: Samples covering the acute and convalescent phases of COVID-19 were provided by collaborators in the United States, Italy and Spain. The sample metadata nearly always contained a de-identified subject ID, COVID-19 status, age in years and sex. Subjects who had been exposed to COVID-19, were actively infected with it, or had recovered from it provided the deeply sampled blood TCRbeta repertoires that made up the dataset. The material from the prospective study consisted of cDNA or gDNA derived from T cells, B-cell-depleted T cells, or PBMCs. Where available, HLA class I and class II types were taken from metadata supplied by the sample provider and were not determined by assay-based typing. Samples came from the ongoing ImmuneRACE study (first 160 participants) plus 1,254 subjects from 6 global collaborators. The repertoires were made available in a free public database intended to serve as a resource for research on the immune response to SARS-CoV-2. General study outcomes and caveats: Clinical and demographic metadata were provided uncurated, with the amount varying by source and participant.

The germline V gene gives CDR1 as SGDLS and CDR2 as YYNGEE. For this chain, trimming is 3 bases at the V end and 9 bases at the J end, and the number of junction bases without a gene match is 10. From cysteine to phenylalanine, the CDR3 is 16 amino acids long. The sequence is cut down to CDR3 DNA, 48 bases in frame from base 1. The immunoSEQ Assay, a bias-controlled multiplex PCR, was used to amplify TCRbeta CDR3 regions from genomic DNA. The study's processing was this. The number of nucleated cells in each sample was estimated by amplification of reference gene primers within the assay. To quantify the absolute abundance of each unique TCRbeta CDR3 rearrangement, sequence reads were collapsed and filtered. For each sample, productive Simpson clonality was calculated by taking the square root of Simpson's diversity index across productive rearrangements. This is the immuneACCESS table as TCRdb keeps it, with only in-frame sequences that have V and J called. A part of the clones is gone; compared with another copy, unresolved V genes explain less than half, and the rest is unexplained. That table is the source of V, J and clone size, and D and trimming were worked out from the DNA. The sample records a few thousand clones, about four fifths of which are singletons. The ten largest account for 13% of the sample.

With respect to this clone: Its specific antigen is unknown. No much larger clonotype is one base removed from it; base qualities were not supplied.

Whole blood was collected in K2EDTA tubes by collaborating institutions according to the institutions' own protocols. For TCRbeta analysis, collaborators shipped samples as frozen whole blood, isolated PBMCs, or DNA extracted from either of those sample types. Sequencing was carried out using peripheral blood. The TCR was taken from a man between 65 and 85 years old with active COVID-19. Here the chain combines TRBV9 and TRBJ2-1, and 12 bases in between align with TRBD1. The nucleotides are TGTGCCAGCAGCGAACCGGGACAGGGGGCCCACGGTGAGCAGTTCTTC. It is translated as CASSEPGQGAHGEQFF.